The subject of this entry is one T cell receptor (beta chain). Some clones are missing from TCRdb's copy, which holds only in-frame ones; the method was immunoSEQ multiplex PCR. The table records some 140,000 clones, 70% to 90% of them present only once. This specimen belongs to a study of T cell responses to AZD1222 COVID-19 vaccine. The V end lost 3 bases, the J end lost 1 base, and 12 bases lay between the germline ends. CDR3 length: 15 residues. Per germline, CDR1 KGHSH and CDR2 LQKENI. The sequence derives from an adult in good health. The chain recombines TRBV18 with TRBJ1-1; D remains ambiguous. The material sequenced was peripheral blood, taken on day 0 of AZD1222 vaccination. The CDR3 loop is CASSPWLGPNTEAFF. In DNA form, the CDR3 reads TGTGCCAGCTCACCCTGGTTAGGGCCGAACACTGAAGCTTTCTTT.